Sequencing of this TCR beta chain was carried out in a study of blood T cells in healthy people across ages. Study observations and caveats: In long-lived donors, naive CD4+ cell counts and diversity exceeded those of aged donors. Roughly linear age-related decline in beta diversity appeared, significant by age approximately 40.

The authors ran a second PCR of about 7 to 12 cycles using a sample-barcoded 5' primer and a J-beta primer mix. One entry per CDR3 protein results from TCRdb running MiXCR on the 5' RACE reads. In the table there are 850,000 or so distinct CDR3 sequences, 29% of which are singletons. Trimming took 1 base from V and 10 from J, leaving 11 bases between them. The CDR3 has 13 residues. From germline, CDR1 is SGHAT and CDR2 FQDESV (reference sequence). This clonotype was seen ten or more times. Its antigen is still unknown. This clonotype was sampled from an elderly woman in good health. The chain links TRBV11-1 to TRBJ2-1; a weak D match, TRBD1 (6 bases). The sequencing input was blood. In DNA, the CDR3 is TGTGCCAGCAGCTTAGGAGGGCAGGGGGAGCAGTTCTTC. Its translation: CASSLGGQGEQFF.